Each of the 5 T cell receptor beta chains below was sequenced from the same sample in a study of cytomegalovirus exposure and HLA in healthy donors. PCR used 60 Vbeta primers and 13 Jbeta primers. Profiled with immunoSEQ multiplex PCR; TCRdb holds only in-frame clones, not every one. In the table there are under 150,000 clones, 82% of which are singletons. Sequenced: PBMCs. The receptors were gathered from a woman between 18 and 30 years old in good health and CMV-seronegative.

The genes are TRBV28 and TRBJ2-5, with a tentative D call TRBD1 (5 bases). From germline, CDR1 is MDHEN and CDR2 SYDVKM. V was pared by 7 bases and J by 5 bases, with 17 bases between. There are 14 residues in the CDR3. The CDR3 spells CASTEQVSRETQYF. Here the CDR3 DNA reads TGTGCCAGCACCGAACAGGTGTCCCGGGAGACCCAGTACTTC.

The rearrangement joins TRBV11-2 to TRBJ1-1; possibly TRBD1 for D (6 bases). Trimming shortened V by 4 bases and J by 2 bases, and 8 bases separated the two germline ends. The CDR3 loop spans 13 amino acids. In germline, CDR1 is SGHAT, CDR2 FQNNGV. This chain's CDR3 is CASSWTDNTEAFF. CDR3 coding DNA: TGTGCCAGCAGCTGGACAGATAACACTGAAGCTTTCTTT.

V gene TRBV27 combines with J gene TRBJ2-1; TRBD1 aligns across 7 bases. This CDR3 is 15 amino acids long. The V segment lost 6 bases and the J segment 0 bases; nucleotides outside the gene matches: 5. The germline V gene has CDR1 MNHEY and CDR2 SMNVEV (reference sequence). The CDR3 region is CASSLQGSSYNEQFF. CDR3 DNA sequence: TGTGCCAGCAGCCTACAGGGGAGCTCCTACAATGAGCAGTTCTTC.

J is TRBJ2-3 and V is TRBV7-2; TRBD1 agrees at 9 bases. The V and J ends lost 3 bases and 4 bases, in that order; junction bases with no gene match: 8. The CDR3 sequence is 16 residues long. Germline CDR1 and CDR2: SGHTA and FQGNSA. CDR3: CASSLFVGTGSDTQYF. CDR3 bases: TGTGCCAGCAGCTTGTTTGTTGGGACAGGGTCAGATACGCAGTATTTT.

V gene TRBV7-2 combines with J gene TRBJ2-1, with TRBD2 identical over 13 bases. This CDR3 comprises 16 residues. The V gene's germline CDR1 is SGHTA and CDR2 FQGNSA. The ends lost 6 bases at V and 5 bases at J; junction bases unmatched: 7. The CDR3 loop is CASSQYGTSGNNEQFF. For the CDR3, the DNA is TGTGCCAGCAGTCAATACGGGACTAGCGGGAACAATGAGCAGTTCTTC.